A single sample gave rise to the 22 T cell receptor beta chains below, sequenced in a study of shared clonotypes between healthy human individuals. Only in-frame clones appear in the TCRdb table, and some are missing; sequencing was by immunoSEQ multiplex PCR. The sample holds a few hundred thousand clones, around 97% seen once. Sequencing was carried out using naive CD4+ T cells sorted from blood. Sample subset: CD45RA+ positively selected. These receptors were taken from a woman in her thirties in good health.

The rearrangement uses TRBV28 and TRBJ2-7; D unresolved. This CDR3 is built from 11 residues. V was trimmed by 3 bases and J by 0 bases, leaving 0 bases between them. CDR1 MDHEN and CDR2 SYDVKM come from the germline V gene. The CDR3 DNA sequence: TGTGCCAGCAGTTTCTCCTACGAGCAGTACTTC. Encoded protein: CASSFSYEQYF.

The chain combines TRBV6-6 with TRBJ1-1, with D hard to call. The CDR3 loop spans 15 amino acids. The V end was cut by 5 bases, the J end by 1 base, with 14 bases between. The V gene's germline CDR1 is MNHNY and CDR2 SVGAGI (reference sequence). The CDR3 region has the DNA TGTGCCAGCAGTCGCGGGCCTGGGCAGAACACTGAAGCTTTCTTT. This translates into CASSRGPGQNTEAFF.

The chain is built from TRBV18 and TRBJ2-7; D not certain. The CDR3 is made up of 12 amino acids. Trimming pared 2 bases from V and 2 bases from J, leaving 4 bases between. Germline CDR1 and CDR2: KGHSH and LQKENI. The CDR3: CASSPVPYEQYF. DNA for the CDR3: TGTGCCAGCTCACCAGTACCCTACGAGCAGTACTTC.

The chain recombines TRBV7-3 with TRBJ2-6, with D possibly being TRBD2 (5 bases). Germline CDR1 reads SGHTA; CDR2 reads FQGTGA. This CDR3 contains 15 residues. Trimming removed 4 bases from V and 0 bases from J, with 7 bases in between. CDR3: CASSSGGSGANVLTF. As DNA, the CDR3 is TGTGCCAGCAGCTCAGGAGGCTCTGGGGCCAACGTCCTGACTTTC.

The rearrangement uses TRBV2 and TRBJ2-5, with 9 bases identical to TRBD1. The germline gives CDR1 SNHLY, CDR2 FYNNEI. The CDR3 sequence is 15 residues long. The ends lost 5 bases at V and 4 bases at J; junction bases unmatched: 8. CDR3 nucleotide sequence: TGTGCCAGCAGTATGGACAGGGGAGGTCGAGAGACCCAGTACTTC. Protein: CASSMDRGGRETQYF.

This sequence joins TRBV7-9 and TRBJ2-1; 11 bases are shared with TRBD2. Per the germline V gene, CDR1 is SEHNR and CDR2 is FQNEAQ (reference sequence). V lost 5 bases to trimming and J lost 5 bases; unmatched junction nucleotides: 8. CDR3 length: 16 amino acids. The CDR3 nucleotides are TGTGCCAGCAGCCTATCGGGACTAGCGGTTAACAATGAGCAGTTCTTC. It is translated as CASSLSGLAVNNEQFF.

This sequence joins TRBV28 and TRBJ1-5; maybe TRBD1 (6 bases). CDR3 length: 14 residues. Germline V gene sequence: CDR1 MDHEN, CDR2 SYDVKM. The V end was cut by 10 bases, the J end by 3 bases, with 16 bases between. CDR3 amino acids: CATSWGGFNQPQHF. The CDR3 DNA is TGTGCCACCTCTTGGGGGGGCTTCAATCAGCCCCAGCATTTT.

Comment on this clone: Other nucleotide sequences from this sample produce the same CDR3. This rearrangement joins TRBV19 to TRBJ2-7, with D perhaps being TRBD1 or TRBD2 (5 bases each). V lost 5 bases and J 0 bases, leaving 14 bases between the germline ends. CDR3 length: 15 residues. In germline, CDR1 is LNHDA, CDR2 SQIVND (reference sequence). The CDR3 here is CASSLAGTASYEQYF. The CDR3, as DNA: TGTGCCAGTAGTTTGGCAGGGACGGCCTCCTACGAGCAGTACTTC.

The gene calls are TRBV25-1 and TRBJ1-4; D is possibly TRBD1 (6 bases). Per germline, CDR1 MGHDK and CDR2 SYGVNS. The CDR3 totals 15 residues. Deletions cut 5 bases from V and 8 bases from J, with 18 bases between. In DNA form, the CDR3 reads TGTGCCAGCAGTCCTCAGGGGCTCGGGAGGGAAAAACTGTTTTTT. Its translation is CASSPQGLGREKLFF.

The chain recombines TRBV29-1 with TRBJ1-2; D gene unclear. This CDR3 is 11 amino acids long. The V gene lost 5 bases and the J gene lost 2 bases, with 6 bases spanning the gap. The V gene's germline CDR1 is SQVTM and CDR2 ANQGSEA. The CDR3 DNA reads TGCAGCGTTCACGAGAACTATGGCTACACCTTC. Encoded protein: CSVHENYGYTF.

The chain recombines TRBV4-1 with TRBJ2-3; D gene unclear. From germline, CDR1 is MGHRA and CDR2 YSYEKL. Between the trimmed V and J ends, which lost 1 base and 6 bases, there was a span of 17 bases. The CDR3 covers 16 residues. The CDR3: CASSQVGPLISDTQYF. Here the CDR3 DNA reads TGCGCCAGCAGCCAAGTCGGCCCCCTCATCTCCGATACGCAGTATTTT.

The CDR3 protein is CASSEAPAGVGGQYF. As DNA, the CDR3 is TGTGCCAGCAGTGAAGCGCCGGCGGGAGTGGGGGGGCAGTATTTT. The chain has TRBV2 and TRBJ2-3; 7 bases fit TRBD2. CDR1 and CDR2 (germline): SNHLY, FYNNEI. The J segment lost 11 bases and the V segment lost 0 bases, leaving 11 bases of the junction unmatched. The CDR3 is 15 amino acids.

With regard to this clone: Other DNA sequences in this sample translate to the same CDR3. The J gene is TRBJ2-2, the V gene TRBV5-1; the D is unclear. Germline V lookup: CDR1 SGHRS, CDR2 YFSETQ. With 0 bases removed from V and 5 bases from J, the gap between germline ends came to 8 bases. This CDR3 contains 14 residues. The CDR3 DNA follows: TGCGCCAGCAGCTTGGTTGGGGTTACCGGGGAGCTGTTTTTT. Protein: CASSLVGVTGELFF.

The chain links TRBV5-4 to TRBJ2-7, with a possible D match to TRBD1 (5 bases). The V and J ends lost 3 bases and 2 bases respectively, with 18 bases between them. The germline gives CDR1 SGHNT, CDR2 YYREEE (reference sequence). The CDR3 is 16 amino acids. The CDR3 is CASSSGITTDPYEQYF. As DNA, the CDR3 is TGTGCCAGCAGCTCCGGAATTACGACAGACCCCTACGAGCAGTACTTC.

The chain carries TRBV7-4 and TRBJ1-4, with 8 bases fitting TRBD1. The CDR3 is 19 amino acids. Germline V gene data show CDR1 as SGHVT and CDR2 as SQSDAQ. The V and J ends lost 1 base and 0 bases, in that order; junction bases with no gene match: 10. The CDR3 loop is CASSLVVRDRFSTNEKLFF. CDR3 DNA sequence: TGTGCCAGCAGCTTAGTGGTTAGGGACAGGTTTTCAACTAATGAAAAACTGTTTTTT.

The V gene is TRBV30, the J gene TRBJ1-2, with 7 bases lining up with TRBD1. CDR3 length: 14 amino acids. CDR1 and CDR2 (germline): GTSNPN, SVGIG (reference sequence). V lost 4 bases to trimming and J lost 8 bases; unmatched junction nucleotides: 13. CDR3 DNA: TGTGCCTGGACCGGAGGGCCAGGGGGATTCGGCTACACCTTC. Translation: CAWTGGPGGFGYTF.

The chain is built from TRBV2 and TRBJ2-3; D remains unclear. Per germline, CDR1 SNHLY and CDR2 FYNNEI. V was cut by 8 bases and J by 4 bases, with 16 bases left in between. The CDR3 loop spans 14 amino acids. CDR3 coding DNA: TGTGCCAGCCCAGACCGGTCCGGCGCAGATACGCAGTATTTT. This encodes CASPDRSGADTQYF.

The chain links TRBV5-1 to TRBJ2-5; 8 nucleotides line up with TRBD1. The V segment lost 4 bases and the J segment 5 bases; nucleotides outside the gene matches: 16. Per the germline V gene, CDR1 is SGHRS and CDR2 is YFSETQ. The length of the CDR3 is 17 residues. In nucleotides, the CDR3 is TGCGCCAGCAGCATCAACCCGACAGGGGAGTTTGGCGAGACCCAGTACTTC. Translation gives CASSINPTGEFGETQYF.

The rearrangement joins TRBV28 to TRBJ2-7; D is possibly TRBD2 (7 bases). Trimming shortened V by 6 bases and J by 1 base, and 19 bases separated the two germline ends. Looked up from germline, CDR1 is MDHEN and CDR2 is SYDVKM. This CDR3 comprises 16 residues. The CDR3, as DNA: TGTGCCAGCAGGGGGGGGAAGGGACAAGGATCCTACGAGCAGTACTTC. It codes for CASRGGKGQGSYEQYF. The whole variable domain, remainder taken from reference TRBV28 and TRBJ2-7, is DVKVTQSSRYLVKRTGEKVFLECVQDMDHENMFWYRQDPGLGLRLIYFSYDVKMKEKGDIPEGYSVSREKKERFSLILESASTNQTSMYLCASRGGKGQGSYEQYFGPGTRLTVT.

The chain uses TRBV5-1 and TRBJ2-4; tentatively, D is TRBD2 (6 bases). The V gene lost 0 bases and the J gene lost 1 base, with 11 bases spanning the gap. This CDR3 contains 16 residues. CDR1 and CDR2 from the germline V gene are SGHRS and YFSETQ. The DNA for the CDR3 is TGCGCCAGCAGCTTGGGCGGGGCGGATGCCAAAAACATTCAGTACTTC. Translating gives CASSLGGADAKNIQYF. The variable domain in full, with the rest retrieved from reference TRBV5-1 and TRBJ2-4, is KAGVTQTPRYLIKTRGQQVTLSCSPISGHRSVSWYQQTPGQGLQFLFEYFSETQRNKGNFPGRFSGRQFSNSRSEMNVSTLELGDSALYLCASSLGGADAKNIQYFGAGTRLSVL.

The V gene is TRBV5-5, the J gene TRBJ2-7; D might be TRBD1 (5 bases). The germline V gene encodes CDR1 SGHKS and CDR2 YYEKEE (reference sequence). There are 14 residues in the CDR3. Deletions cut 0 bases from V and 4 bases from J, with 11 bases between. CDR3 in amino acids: CASSLGGQAYEQYF. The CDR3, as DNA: TGTGCCAGCAGCTTGGGAGGACAAGCTTACGAGCAGTACTTC.

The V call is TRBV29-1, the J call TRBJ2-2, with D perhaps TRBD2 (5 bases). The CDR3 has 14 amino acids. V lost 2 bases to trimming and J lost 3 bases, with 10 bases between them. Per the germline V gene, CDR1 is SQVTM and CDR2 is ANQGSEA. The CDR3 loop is CSVEWPGDTGELFF. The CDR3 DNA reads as TGCAGCGTTGAATGGCCCGGGGACACCGGGGAGCTGTTTTTT.